The T cell receptor beta chain described here comes from a study of T cell responses to AZD1222 COVID-19 vaccine. The assay was immunoSEQ multiplex PCR, and TCRdb's table has in-frame clones only and misses some. The sample carries about 150,000 clones, 90% to 95% recorded once. The CDR3 extends over 18 amino acids. The V end was cut by 1 base, the J end by 0 bases, with 19 bases between. Looked up from germline, CDR1 is SGHAT and CDR2 is FQNNGV. The sequence was collected from an adult who received the AZD1222 COVID-19 vaccine. This chain links TRBV11-2 with TRBJ2-7; D is possibly TRBD2 (6 bases). The sample here was peripheral blood, taken 28 days after the second AZD1222 dose. This CDR3 reads CASSLVLPSGLSSYEQYF. The DNA for the CDR3 is TGTGCCAGCAGCTTAGTTCTTCCGAGCGGGCTGAGCTCCTACGAGCAGTACTTC.